The TCR beta chain described here comes from a study of technical replicates of blood from a handful of donors. Per germline, CDR1 SGHAT and CDR2 FQNNGV. Trimming took 5 bases from V and 6 from J, leaving 16 bases between them. CDR3 size: 15 residues. TCRdb keeps only in-frame clones here, not all; method: immunoSEQ multiplex PCR. The top ten hold about 0.26% of the sample, which has about 79,000 clones, approximately 94% seen once. This chain links TRBV11-2 with TRBJ1-4, with D possibly TRBD1 on 5 matching bases. This sequence originates from a human donor in good health. Sequences were obtained from T cells isolated from PBMCs. CDR3 nucleotides: TGTGCCAGCAGCAACTTAGGGAGGGGCCATGAAAAACTGTTTTTT. It yields the protein CASSNLGRGHEKLFF.